A selection of T cell receptor beta chains follows, all from one sample in a study of shared clonotypes between healthy human individuals. Only in-frame clones appear in the TCRdb table, and some are missing; sequencing was by immunoSEQ multiplex PCR. The sample has about 1 million clones; about 76% are singletons. Sequenced sample: memory CD4+ T cells sorted from blood. These receptors were collected from a man younger than 35 in good health. The CDR3 runs from the conserved cysteine through the conserved F or W. D genes are given only for firm matches. Size is omitted from some rows. Given values are once, few, many or a class for expanded clones.

abundance,d_gene,j_gene,v_gene,CDR3aa,CDR3nt
NA,NA,TRBJ1-1,TRBV5-1,CASSPDGGGAGEAFF,TGCGCCAGCAGCCCGGACGGCGGGGGGGCTGGGGAAGCTTTCTTT
NA,NA,TRBJ2-3,TRBV6-5,CASSRGSSTDTQYF,TGTGCCAGCAGCCGCGGGTCTAGCACAGATACGCAGTATTTT
NA,NA,TRBJ2-2,TRBV6-1,CASSGPRTNSRTGELFF,TGTGCCAGCAGTGGGCCGCGGACAAATTCGAGGACCGGGGAGCTGTTTTTT
few,TRBD1,TRBJ2-3,TRBV10-3,CAIRRQGVRTDTQYF,TGTGCCATCAGGAGACAGGGTGTAAGAACAGATACGCAGTATTTT
NA,NA,TRBJ2-7,TRBV10-2,CASFRPGESYEQYF,TGCGCCAGCTTTAGGCCAGGGGAATCCTACGAGCAGTACTTC
few,TRBD1,TRBJ1-4,TRBV7-8,CASSIGDRGNEKLFF,TGTGCCAGCAGCATAGGGGACAGGGGTAATGAAAAACTGTTTTTT
NA,NA,TRBJ2-7,TRBV5-1,CASSSDSTTLGRQYF,TGCGCCAGCAGCTCCGACTCGACTACTCTGGGACGACAGTACTTC
NA,TRBD1,TRBJ1-6,TRBV6-6,CASSNGQGYNSPLHF,TGTGCCAGCAGTAACGGACAGGGCTATAATTCACCCCTCCACTTT
NA,NA,TRBJ1-1,TRBV19,CASSTRTGFTTEAFF,TGTGCCAGTAGTACTCGTACAGGGTTCACCACTGAAGCTTTCTTT
few,NA,TRBJ1-6,TRBV14,CASSHRGTGSYNSPLHF,TGTGCCAGCAGCCACAGGGGCACCGGGTCCTATAATTCACCCCTCCACTTT
NA,TRBD1,TRBJ1-4,TRBV19,CASRMGDRNEKLFF,TGTGCCAGCCGTATGGGGGACAGGAATGAAAAACTGTTTTTT
NA,NA,TRBJ2-5,TRBV7-9,CASEGLNQETQYF,TGTGCCAGCGAGGGACTCAACCAGGAGACCCAGTACTTC
NA,NA,TRBJ2-1,TRBV29-1,CSVLIAWSSYNEQFF,TGCAGCGTGCTCATAGCGTGGAGCTCCTACAATGAGCAGTTCTTC
NA,NA,TRBJ1-2,TRBV28,CASTPGLGHRYGYTF,TGTGCCAGCACGCCCGGGTTGGGACACCGATATGGCTACACCTTC
NA,TRBD1,TRBJ2-7,TRBV6-5,CASRYKSGQYEQYF,TGTGCCAGCAGGTACAAATCGGGACAGTACGAGCAGTACTTC
NA,NA,TRBJ1-1,TRBV28,CASMQGLEAFF,TGTGCCAGCATGCAGGGTCTGGAAGCTTTCTTT
NA,NA,TRBJ2-7,TRBV7-6,CASSPPGRREQYF,TGTGCCAGCAGCCCCCCCGGGCGTCGCGAGCAGTACTTC
NA,TRBD1,TRBJ1-1,TRBV6-1,CASLGRGREKTEAFF,TGTGCCAGCCTAGGGAGGGGGCGCGAAAAAACTGAAGCTTTCTTT
once,TRBD2,TRBJ2-5,TRBV7-9,CASSLGTSGKETQYF,TGTGCCAGCAGCTTAGGGACTAGCGGGAAAGAGACCCAGTACTTC
NA,TRBD1,TRBJ1-2,TRBV4-1,CASSPQPGQGAYYGYTF,TGCGCCAGCAGCCCCCAACCGGGACAGGGGGCTTACTATGGCTACACCTTC
NA,NA,TRBJ1-1,TRBV28,CASSREAARNTEAFF,TGTGCCAGCAGTCGAGAGGCCGCCCGGAACACTGAAGCTTTCTTT
NA,TRBD2,TRBJ2-7,TRBV9,CASSPTSGRSGLEQYF,TGTGCCAGCAGTCCGACTAGCGGGAGATCGGGGCTCGAGCAGTACTTC
NA,NA,TRBJ2-5,TRBV5-1,CASSLDPGREETQYF,TGCGCCAGCAGCTTGGATCCGGGAAGGGAAGAGACCCAGTACTTC
NA,NA,TRBJ2-2,TRBV5-1,CSRRGQLEISTGELFF,TGCTCCCGAAGGGGCCAACTCGAAATTAGCACCGGGGAGCTGTTTTTT
once,NA,TRBJ2-7,TRBV7-2,CASSLMEGPYEQYF,TGTGCCAGCAGCTTAATGGAAGGGCCCTACGAGCAGTACTTC
NA,TRBD1,TRBJ2-2,TRBV19,CASTSGTGAGELFF,TGTGCCAGTACCTCCGGGACAGGGGCCGGGGAGCTGTTTTTT
NA,NA,TRBJ1-5,TRBV7-2,CASSYALGVQPQHF,TGTGCCAGCAGTTACGCGTTAGGGGTTCAGCCCCAGCATTTT
NA,TRBD2,TRBJ2-7,TRBV7-2,CASTVGAGLSNQYF,TGTGCCAGCACCGTCGGGGCGGGACTATCAAATCAGTACTTC
NA,NA,TRBJ2-7,TRBV2,CASIVLRAGKEQYF,TGTGCCAGTATCGTATTGAGGGCGGGAAAGGAGCAGTACTTC
NA,NA,TRBJ1-5,TRBV2,CASCLAPNQPQHF,TGTGCCAGCTGCCTGGCACCAAATCAGCCCCAGCATTTT
NA,NA,TRBJ1-1,TRBV27,CASSQMVRGWENTEAFF,TGTGCCAGCAGTCAGATGGTTAGGGGGTGGGAGAACACTGAAGCTTTCTTT
NA,NA,TRBJ1-2,TRBV10-3,CAIRVGPYGYTF,TGTGCCATCAGGGTGGGCCCCTATGGCTACACCTTC
few,NA,TRBJ1-5,TRBV6-1,CASKTGAGGNQPQHF,TGTGCCAGCAAGACCGGGGCCGGCGGCAATCAGCCCCAGCATTTT
NA,NA,TRBJ1-3,TRBV5-1,CASSSSGAGNTIYF,TGCGCCAGCAGCTCGTCAGGGGCCGGAAACACCATATATTTT
NA,NA,TRBJ2-2,TRBV5-1,CASSFRLPNTGELFF,TGCGCCAGCAGCTTTAGACTCCCGAACACCGGGGAGCTGTTTTTT
NA,NA,TRBJ1-5,TRBV11-3,CASSLDFRHPYSNQPQHF,TGTGCCAGCAGCTTAGATTTCCGACACCCTTATAGCAATCAGCCCCAGCATTTT
NA,TRBD1,TRBJ1-1,TRBV7-9,CASSPRGTGFWGITEAFF,TGTGCCAGCAGCCCAAGAGGGACAGGGTTTTGGGGAATCACTGAAGCTTTCTTT
NA,TRBD2,TRBJ2-1,TRBV11-3,CASSLGGGHNEQFF,TGTGCCAGCAGCTTAGGGGGAGGGCACAATGAGCAGTTCTTC
NA,NA,TRBJ2-3,TRBV7-9,CASSPLREGTDTQYF,TGTGCCAGCAGCCCCTTAAGAGAGGGCACAGATACGCAGTATTTT
few,NA,TRBJ1-1,TRBV6-1,CASTTLQGMNTEAFF,TGTGCCAGCACCACTTTACAGGGAATGAACACTGAAGCTTTCTTT
NA,NA,TRBJ2-7,TRBV27,CASSSVGGVSYEQYF,TGTGCCAGCAGTTCAGTCGGGGGCGTCTCCTACGAGCAGTACTTC
NA,NA,TRBJ1-4,TRBV5-1,CASSLAGGSTNEKLFF,TGCGCCAGCAGCTTGGCCGGCGGGTCGACTAATGAAAAACTGTTTTTT
NA,NA,TRBJ1-6,TRBV10-1,CASSEGGNSPLHF,TGCGCCAGCAGTGAAGGGGGAAACTCACCCCTCCACTTT
once,TRBD1,TRBJ1-6,TRBV4-3,CASSQDHRTGGGSYNSPLHF,TGCGCCAGCAGCCAAGATCACAGGACAGGGGGAGGCTCCTATAATTCACCCCTCCACTTT
NA,NA,TRBJ1-1,TRBV7-6,CASTLQTNTEAFF,TGTGCCAGCACCCTTCAGACGAACACTGAAGCTTTCTTT
NA,NA,TRBJ2-1,TRBV7-2,CASSLGGVYNEQFF,TGTGCCAGCAGCTTAGGAGGGGTCTACAATGAGCAGTTCTTC
NA,NA,TRBJ1-2,TRBV30,CAWSEQVDYGYTF,TGTGCCTGGAGTGAACAGGTTGACTATGGCTACACCTTC
NA,NA,TRBJ1-1,TRBV6-1,CASKRHISVNTEAFF,TGTGCCAGCAAAAGGCACATCTCGGTGAACACTGAAGCTTTCTTT
NA,NA,TRBJ1-2,TRBV9,CASSSGVGSGGYTF,TGTGCCAGCAGCTCCGGGGTTGGGAGCGGGGGCTACACCTTC
NA,TRBD2,TRBJ2-7,TRBV10-2,CASSLAGGHYEQYF,TGCGCCAGCAGCTTAGCGGGGGGGCACTACGAGCAGTACTTC
NA,TRBD1,TRBJ2-7,TRBV19,CASRTAAGTGIYEQYF,TGTGCCAGTAGGACCGCCGCCGGGACAGGGATCTACGAGCAGTACTTC
NA,TRBD1,TRBJ2-7,TRBV7-2,CASSPDRGSYYEQYF,TGTGCCAGCAGCCCCGACAGGGGGTCATATTACGAGCAGTACTTC
NA,NA,TRBJ2-7,TRBV28,CASSLQVPYEQYF,TGTGCCAGCAGTTTACAAGTCCCCTACGAGCAGTACTTC
NA,TRBD2,TRBJ2-5,TRBV9,CASSPAGLAGGPRYF,TGTGCCAGCAGCCCAGCGGGACTAGCGGGAGGGCCCCGGTACTTC
once,TRBD1,TRBJ1-2,TRBV12-5,CASGRTGANYGYTF,TGTGCTAGTGGACGGACAGGAGCTAACTATGGCTACACCTTC